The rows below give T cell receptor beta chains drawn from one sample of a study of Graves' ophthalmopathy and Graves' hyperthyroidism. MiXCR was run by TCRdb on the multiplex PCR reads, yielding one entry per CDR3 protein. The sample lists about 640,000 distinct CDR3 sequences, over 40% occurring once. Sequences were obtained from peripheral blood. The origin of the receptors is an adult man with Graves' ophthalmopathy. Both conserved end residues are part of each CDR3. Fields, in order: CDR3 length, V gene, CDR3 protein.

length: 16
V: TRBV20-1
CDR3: CSARDGSGLYQETQYF

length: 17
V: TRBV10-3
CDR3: CASSTISGTGNNQPQHF

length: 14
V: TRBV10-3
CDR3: CAISEMGQGQPQHF

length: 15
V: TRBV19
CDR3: CASSMLGQSSYEQYF

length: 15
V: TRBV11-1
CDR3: CASSAPGTGFYEQYF

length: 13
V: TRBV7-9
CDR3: CASNPGRAEEAFF

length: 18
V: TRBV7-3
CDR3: CASSSSSGTSSGANVLTF

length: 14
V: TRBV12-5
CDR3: CASGLGLISYGYTF

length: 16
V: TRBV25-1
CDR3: CASSDTQGYYGYTIYF

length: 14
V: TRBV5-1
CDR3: CASSLGLELETQYF

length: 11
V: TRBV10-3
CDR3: CATRTGYTQYF

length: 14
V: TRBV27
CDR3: CAGPGTYSGDGYTF

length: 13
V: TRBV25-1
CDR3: CARTISGANVLTF

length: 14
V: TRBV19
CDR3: CASRRQGVASPLHF

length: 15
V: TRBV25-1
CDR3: CASSDLSSVGDEQYF

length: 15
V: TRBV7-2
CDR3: CASSLAGEVGETQYF

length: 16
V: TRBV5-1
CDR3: CASSRTSGANTGELFF

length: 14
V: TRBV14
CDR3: CASSSYSFSYEQYF

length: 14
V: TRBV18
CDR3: CASSPTGPNYGYTF

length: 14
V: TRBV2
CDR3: CASRGRSQNYGYTF

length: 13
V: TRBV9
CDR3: CASSAAGGAEAFF

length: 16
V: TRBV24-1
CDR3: CATSEVASGITDTQYF

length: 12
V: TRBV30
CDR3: CAWGTENYGYTF

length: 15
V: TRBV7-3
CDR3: CASSLRPGGNGELFF

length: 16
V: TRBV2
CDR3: CASSALAGSVSDTQYF

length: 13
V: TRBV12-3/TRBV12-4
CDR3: CASTPDTAGPQHF